This T cell receptor (beta chain) emerged from a study of blood T cell repertoires in COVID-19 (dated by TCRdb to 2018 to 2020). Looking at the study overall: Samples covering the acute and convalescent phases of COVID-19 were provided by collaborators in the United States, Italy and Spain. The prospective study material was composed of cDNA or gDNA derived from T cells, B-cell-depleted T cells, or PBMCs. The dataset comprised deeply sampled blood TCRbeta repertoires from subjects exposed to, actively infected with, or recovered from COVID-19. The repertoires were made available in a free public database intended to serve as a resource for research on the immune response to SARS-CoV-2. Samples were obtained from the ongoing ImmuneRACE study (first 160 participants) and from 1,000 to 1,500 subjects provided by 6 global collaborators. Sample metadata almost always included a de-identified subject ID, COVID-19 status, age in years and sex. Where available, HLA class I and class II types were taken from metadata supplied by the sample provider and were not determined by assay-based typing. Results and caveats for the whole study, not just this receptor: How much clinical and demographic metadata was included differed by source and by participant, and the metadata was provided uncurated.

TCRbeta CDR3 regions were amplified from genomic DNA using the immunoSEQ Assay, a bias-controlled multiplex PCR. Per the original workflow: The number of nucleated cells in each sample was estimated from the amplification of reference gene primers within the assay. To quantify the absolute abundance of each unique TCRbeta CDR3 rearrangement, sequence reads were collapsed and filtered. Productive Simpson clonality was computed per sample as the square root of Simpson's diversity index over productive rearrangements. As stored in TCRdb, this immuneACCESS dataset retains in-frame rearrangements with V and J assigned. A fraction of the clones does not appear; measured against another copy, unresolved V genes explain less than half of the discrepancy, and the remainder lacks a known reason. The DNA was the basis for D and trimming; V, J and clone size are from that table. The sample table contains fewer than 250,000 clones; only one count was recorded for 86% of them. Roughly 1.9% of the sample lies in the top ten.

In its sample, this clone was seen once. Its antigen specificity is not known. Base qualities are missing; no much larger clone stands one base away. There are 16 amino acids in the CDR3, from cysteine to phenylalanine inclusive. Just CDR3 DNA is preserved here, 48 bases in frame from base 1. CDR1 SGHAT and CDR2 FQNNGV were looked up in the germline V gene. V trim: 1 base; J trim: 10 bases; unmatched bases: 14. Participants in the prospective study were aged roughly 18 to 100 years, lived in more than 20 United States geographic areas, and enrolled through a virtual design. In the prospective study, cohorts were assigned on the basis of participant-reported clinical history obtained from a screening survey and a study questionnaire. For ImmuneRACE Cohort 3, a participant was defined as recovered based on two consecutive negative NP/OP PCR tests, clearance by a healthcare professional, or resolution of symptoms. In the prospective study, mobile phlebotomists collected whole blood, serum and a nasopharyngeal or oropharyngeal swab from each participant. Prospective study participants could optionally give additional blood draws and questionnaires over an approximately two-month period. Blood samples from the prospective study were shipped frozen or at room temperature prior to DNA extraction.

Sequencing was done on a sample of PBMCs or T cells enriched from blood (not recorded which). The receptor was isolated from a woman between 45 and 60 years old who had recovered from COVID-19. The chain is made from TRBV11-2 and TRBJ2-3; 7 central bases correspond to TRBD1. The DNA is TGTGCCAGCAGCTTAGTTGGGGGACAGCCTGTTGGGGCGCAGTATTTT. It encodes CASSLVGGQPVGAQYF.